This entry lists 26 T cell receptor beta chains sequenced from one sample in a study of T cell responses to AZD1222 COVID-19 vaccine. Sequencing used immunoSEQ multiplex PCR; TCRdb keeps in-frame clones, though not all of them. Counted here are around 88,000 clones, 85% to 90% occurring once; the ten biggest clones make up about 9.3%. Sequencing was performed on peripheral blood, taken on day 0 of MenACWY control vaccination. These receptors came from an adult in good health.

V and J are TRBV12-5 and TRBJ2-1, with 7 bases fitting TRBD1. Germline CDR1 LGHNT, CDR2 FRNRAP. Losses at the gene ends were 9 bases for V and 1 base for J; bases not matched to a gene: 6. This CDR3 is 14 amino acids long. CDR3 nucleotide sequence: TGTGCTAGCCAGGGGGATAGTTCCTACAATGAGCAGTTCTTC. Protein sequence: CASQGDSSYNEQFF. Variable domain in full (rest from reference TRBV12-5 and TRBJ2-1): DARVTQTPRHKVTEMGQEVTMRCQPILGHNTVFWYRQTMMQGLELLAYFRNRAPLDDSGMPKDRFSAEMPDATLATLKIQPSEPRDSAVYFCASQGDSSYNEQFFGPGTRLTVL.

This rearrangement joins TRBV11-1 to TRBJ1-1; D unclear. Trimming left V 2 bases short and J 5 bases short, with 6 bases between. The germline gives CDR1 SGHAT, CDR2 FQDESV (reference sequence). This CDR3 spans 12 amino acids. CDR3 DNA sequence: TGTGCCAGCAGCTTAAAGGGTACTGAAGCTTTCTTT. Encoded protein: CASSLKGTEAFF.

The chain is built from TRBV6-5 and TRBJ1-5; TRBD1 is a possible D gene (6 bases). The germline gives CDR1 MNHEY, CDR2 SVGAGI. V gave up 6 bases and J gave up 0 bases, with 12 bases separating them. The CDR3 is 15 amino acids. CDR3 in amino acids: CASSPTGYSNQPQHF. Here the CDR3 DNA reads TGTGCCAGCAGCCCCACAGGGTATAGCAATCAGCCCCAGCATTTT.

The rearrangement links TRBV6-6 to TRBJ1-1, with D perhaps TRBD1 (5 bases). The CDR3 sequence is 12 residues long. V gave up 6 bases and J gave up 6 bases, with 11 bases separating them. Germline CDR1 and CDR2: MNHNY and SVGAGI (reference sequence). CDR3 nucleotides: TGTGCCAGCAGCCCAGGGTTCGCTGAAGCTTTCTTT. This encodes CASSPGFAEAFF.

This clone was detected many times. The chain carries TRBV19 and TRBJ1-5; tentative D call: TRBD1 (5 bases). Deletions cut 4 bases from V and 2 bases from J, with 12 bases between. The CDR3 sequence is 15 residues long. In germline, CDR1 is LNHDA, CDR2 SQIVND (reference sequence). This CDR3 is CASSTRQGRNQPQHF. The CDR3 DNA is TGTGCCAGTAGTACCCGCCAGGGCCGCAATCAGCCCCAGCATTTT. Looking up the rest from reference TRBV19 and TRBJ1-5 gives the full variable domain: DGGITQSPKYLFRKEGQNVTLSCEQNLNHDAMYWYRQDPGQGLRLIYYSQIVNDFQKGDIAEGYSVSREKKESFPLTVTSAQKNPTAFYLCASSTRQGRNQPQHFGDGTRLSIL.

CDR3 sequence (DNA): TGTGCCAGCACCCTATTTGCAACTAATGAAAAACTGTTTTTT. Translation gives CASTLFATNEKLFF. The chain uses TRBV6-5 and TRBJ1-4, with D unresolved. With 7 bases removed from V and 0 bases from J, the gap between germline ends came to 9 bases. This CDR3 has 14 amino acids. Germline loops: CDR1 MNHEY, CDR2 SVGAGI.

The gene calls are TRBV7-3 and TRBJ1-2; D is ambiguous. The CDR3 is 13 amino acids. Germline loops: CDR1 SGHTA, CDR2 FQGTGA. Deletions cut 5 bases from V and 7 bases from J, with 14 bases between. The CDR3 protein is CASSQTAQSGYTF. In DNA, the CDR3 is TGTGCCAGCAGCCAGACCGCCCAAAGTGGCTACACCTTC.

This chain connects TRBV9 to TRBJ1-2; perhaps TRBD1 as D (6 bases). CDR3 length: 14 amino acids. Germline lookup yields CDR1 SGDLS and CDR2 YYNGEE. The V end was cut by 3 bases, the J end by 4 bases, with 13 bases between. Written as DNA, the CDR3 is TGTGCCAGCAGCGAAAGTACAGGGCTCTATGGCTACACCTTC. It is translated as CASSESTGLYGYTF.

J is TRBJ1-2 and V is TRBV7-9, with TRBD1 matching 9 bases. J lost 7 bases, V lost 5 bases, and 5 bases had no gene match. The CDR3 is 13 amino acids. CDR1 and CDR2 from the germline V gene are SEHNR and FQNEAQ (reference sequence). This CDR3 is CASSPGTGIGYTF. Here the CDR3 DNA reads TGTGCCAGCAGCCCCGGGACAGGGATTGGCTACACCTTC.

The V and J genes are TRBV5-4 and TRBJ1-1, with D perhaps matching TRBD1 (5 bases). This CDR3 has 16 amino acids. Germline V gene data show CDR1 as SGHNT and CDR2 as YYREEE (reference sequence). Trimming took off 0 bases at V and 1 base at J, with 13 bases between the two ends. CDR3 DNA: TGTGCCAGCAGCTTGGATTCAGTGACAGAGAACACTGAAGCTTTCTTT. Its translation: CASSLDSVTENTEAFF.

The rearrangement uses TRBV5-1 and TRBJ2-2, with 8 bases aligning to TRBD1. From germline, CDR1 is SGHRS and CDR2 YFSETQ. The CDR3 totals 16 residues. Germline trimming cut 1 base from V and 4 bases from J; bases unmatched to any gene: 6. CDR3: CASSLYAGQGTGELFF. As DNA, the CDR3 is TGCGCCAGCAGCTTGTACGCCGGACAGGGCACCGGGGAGCTGTTTTTT.

The chain uses TRBV19 and TRBJ1-5, with 7 bases fitting TRBD1. The CDR3 extends over 16 amino acids. Trimming cost V 3 bases and J 5 bases; bases outside gene matches: 10. Germline values: CDR1 LNHDA, CDR2 SQIVND (reference sequence). In DNA, the CDR3 is TGTGCCAGTAGTATCTACCGCCAGGGGGGGGATCAGCCCCAGCATTTT. Protein product: CASSIYRQGGDQPQHF.

The chain joins TRBV5-1 to TRBJ1-5, with 10 bases aligning to TRBD1. This CDR3 region has 16 residues. Germline trimming cut 0 bases from V and 4 bases from J; bases unmatched to any gene: 4. Germline CDR1 SGHRS, CDR2 YFSETQ. The CDR3 DNA follows: TGCGCCAGCAGCTTGGATCCGGGACAGGGGAATCAGCCCCAGCATTTT. This gives the protein CASSLDPGQGNQPQHF.

The V and J genes are TRBV7-2 and TRBJ1-1; D ambiguous. Per germline, CDR1 SGHTA and CDR2 FQGNSA. V lost 5 bases and J 4 bases, leaving 11 bases between the germline ends. The CDR3 is made up of 13 amino acids. CDR3 nucleotides: TGTGCCAGCAGCCCCCCTTTGTCCACTGAAGCTTTCTTT. This encodes CASSPPLSTEAFF.

The V and J genes are TRBV25-1 and TRBJ2-7; 8 bases are shared with TRBD1. This CDR3 has 13 amino acids. CDR1 and CDR2 (germline): MGHDK, SYGVNS. Unmatched junction bases numbered 7, after V lost 7 bases and J lost 5 bases. This chain's CDR3 is CASIGQGLNEQYF. CDR3 sequence (DNA): TGTGCCAGCATCGGACAGGGTCTTAACGAGCAGTACTTC.

The V gene is TRBV27, the J gene TRBJ1-1; 7 bases match TRBD1. The CDR3 is 13 residues long. CDR1 is MNHEY and CDR2 is SMNVEV in the germline V gene (reference sequence). The ends lost 8 bases at V and 4 bases at J; junction bases unmatched: 7. The CDR3 protein is CASRRQGPTEAFF. The CDR3 region has the DNA TGTGCCAGCCGCCGACAGGGACCCACTGAAGCTTTCTTT.

This chain links TRBV2 with TRBJ1-6; D unresolved. The germline CDR1 and CDR2 sequences are SNHLY and FYNNEI. CDR3 length: 15 amino acids. V lost 2 bases and J lost 5, with 10 bases in between. CDR3 protein: CASSENRRDNSPLHF. CDR3 sequence (DNA): TGTGCCAGCAGTGAAAATCGGCGGGATAATTCACCCCTCCACTTT.

The rearrangement uses TRBV19 and TRBJ1-2, with TRBD1 matching 9 bases. The CDR3 is 16 amino acids. The germline CDR1 and CDR2 sequences are LNHDA and SQIVND (reference sequence). Trimming removed 4 bases from V and 4 bases from J; junction bases left unmatched: 10. In nucleotides, the CDR3 is TGTGCCAGTAGTACCACGGGACAGGGTTTTGGCTATGGCTACACCTTC. As protein: CASSTTGQGFGYGYTF. The whole variable domain, remainder taken from reference TRBV19 and TRBJ1-2, is DGGITQSPKYLFRKEGQNVTLSCEQNLNHDAMYWYRQDPGQGLRLIYYSQIVNDFQKGDIAEGYSVSREKKESFPLTVTSAQKNPTAFYLCASSTTGQGFGYGYTFGSGTRLTVV.

The chain joins TRBV18 to TRBJ1-2, with a possible D match to TRBD1 (5 bases). V lost 3 bases and J lost 5, with 22 bases in between. Germline assignment: CDR1 KGHSH and CDR2 LQKENI. The CDR3 covers 17 residues. The CDR3 protein is CASSPGFGLAGGYGYTF. The CDR3 region has the DNA TGTGCCAGCTCACCGGGATTTGGTCTAGCCGGGGGGTATGGCTACACCTTC.

V and J are TRBV19 and TRBJ2-3; TRBD2 aligns across 11 bases. The ends lost 4 bases at V and 2 bases at J; junction bases unmatched: 2. Germline CDR1 reads LNHDA; CDR2 reads SQIVND (reference sequence). There are 15 residues in the CDR3. This CDR3 is CASSRTSGFTDTQYF. CDR3 nucleotide sequence: TGTGCCAGTAGTAGGACTAGCGGGTTCACAGATACGCAGTATTTT.

The CDR3 DNA is TGTGCCAGCAGCCCCCGGGACAGGGGGCAGGGTGAGACCCAGTACTTC. It yields the protein CASSPRDRGQGETQYF. J is TRBJ2-5 and V is TRBV7-3, with 12 nucleotides matching TRBD1. Germline-derived CDR1 and CDR2 are SGHTA and FQGTGA. V lost 5 bases and J lost 5; bases outside the gene matches: 9. The CDR3 is 16 residues long.

The chain recombines TRBV4-1 with TRBJ2-5; D is unresolved. The V and J ends lost 7 bases and 1 base respectively, with 13 bases between them. Germline V gene sequence: CDR1 MGHRA, CDR2 YSYEKL. The CDR3 is 14 amino acids. The CDR3, as DNA: TGCGCCAGCACCCCAATGGACGTCCAAGAGACCCAGTACTTC. Amino acids: CASTPMDVQETQYF.

The V gene is TRBV19, the J gene TRBJ1-6; D uncertain. Germline loops: CDR1 LNHDA, CDR2 SQIVND (reference sequence). The CDR3 spans 14 residues. Trimming shortened V by 4 bases and J by 4 bases, and 8 bases separated the two germline ends. CDR3 loop: CASSNLGYNSPLHF. CDR3 coding DNA: TGTGCCAGTAGTAACCTAGGGTATAATTCACCCCTCCACTTT.

J is TRBJ2-7 and V is TRBV6-5, with 9 bases that match TRBD1. V lost 6 bases and J lost 3; bases outside the gene matches: 9. The V gene's germline CDR1 is MNHEY and CDR2 SVGAGI. The length of the CDR3 is 15 residues. Here the CDR3 reads CASRATGGWLYEQYF. As DNA, the CDR3 is TGTGCCAGCAGGGCGACAGGGGGGTGGCTCTACGAGCAGTACTTC.

The chain carries TRBV7-8 and TRBJ2-5, with TRBD1 matching over 10 bases. With 2 bases clipped from V and 7 bases from J, the junction kept 10 bases outside the gene matches. There are 16 residues in the CDR3. Looked up from germline, CDR1 is SGHVS and CDR2 is FQNEAQ. DNA for the CDR3: TGTGCCAGCAGCTTATTACCCCGGACAGGGGGAGGGACCCAGTACTTC. Translating gives CASSLLPRTGGGTQYF. The full variable domain, rest sourced from reference TRBV7-8 and TRBJ2-5, is GAGVSQSPRYKVAKRGQDVALRCDPISGHVSLFWYQQALGQGPEFLTYFQNEAQLDKSGLPSDRFFAERPEGSVSTLKIQRTQQEDSAVYLCASSLLPRTGGGTQYFGPGTRLLVL.

V is TRBV7-2 and J is TRBJ1-2; D is perhaps TRBD1 (5 bases). V gave up 3 bases and J gave up 4 bases, with 15 bases separating them. This CDR3 spans 15 amino acids. Germline-derived CDR1 and CDR2 are SGHTA and FQGNSA. The CDR3 coding sequence is TGTGCCAGCAGCTTGCAGACAGATGCTTTCTATGGCTACACCTTC. Translation gives CASSLQTDAFYGYTF.